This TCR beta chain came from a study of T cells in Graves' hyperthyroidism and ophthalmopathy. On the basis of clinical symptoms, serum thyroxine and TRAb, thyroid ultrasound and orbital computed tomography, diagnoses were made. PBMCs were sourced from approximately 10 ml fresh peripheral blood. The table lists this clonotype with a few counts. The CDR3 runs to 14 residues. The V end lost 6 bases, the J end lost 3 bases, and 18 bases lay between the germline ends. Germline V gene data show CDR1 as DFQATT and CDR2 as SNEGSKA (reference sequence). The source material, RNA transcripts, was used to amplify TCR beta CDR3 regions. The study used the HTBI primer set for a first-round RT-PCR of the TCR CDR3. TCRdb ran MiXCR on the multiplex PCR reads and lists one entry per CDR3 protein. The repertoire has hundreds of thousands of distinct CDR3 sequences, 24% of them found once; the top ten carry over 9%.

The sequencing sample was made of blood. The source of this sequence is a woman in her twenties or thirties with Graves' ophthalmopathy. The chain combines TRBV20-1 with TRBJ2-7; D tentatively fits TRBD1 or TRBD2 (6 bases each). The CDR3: CSAVSGDSLYEQYF. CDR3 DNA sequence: TGCAGTGCCGTTTCAGGGGACTCCCTCTACGAGCAGTACTTC.